The 16 T cell receptor beta chains given below trace back to one sample, sequenced in a study of blood T cell repertoires in COVID-19. The data were produced by immunoSEQ multiplex PCR, yet TCRdb's version contains in-frame clones alone and is incomplete. Among around 210,000 clones listed, 85% to 90% were seen once. The sequencing sample was made of peripheral blood. These receptors originate from a man aged 18 to 30 with active or convalescent COVID-19.

The chain is built from TRBV7-2 and TRBJ2-2; maybe TRBD2 (5 bases). Per the germline V gene, CDR1 is SGHTA and CDR2 is FQGNSA. V was pared by 0 bases and J by 1 base, with 15 bases between. This CDR3 has 18 amino acids. DNA for the CDR3: TGTGCCAGCAGCTTAGCGCCTAGCCATGGGATGAACACCGGGGAGCTGTTTTTT. This gives the protein CASSLAPSHGMNTGELFF.

The chain couples TRBV4-2 to TRBJ2-1, with 13 bases aligning to TRBD2. J gave up 7 bases and V 5 bases, and 8 bases lay outside the gene matches. In germline, CDR1 is LGHNA, CDR2 YNFKEQ. CDR3 size: 16 residues. The CDR3 sequence is CASSYRTSGSRNEQFF. The DNA for the CDR3 is TGTGCCAGCAGCTACCGGACTAGCGGGAGCAGAAATGAGCAGTTCTTC.

The genes are TRBV10-1 and TRBJ2-2; 9 bases map to TRBD1. Germline V gives CDR1 WNHNN, CDR2 SYGVQD (reference sequence). The CDR3 is 14 residues long. The trim removed 8 bases at V and 5 bases at J, leaving 6 bases unmatched. This chain's CDR3 is CASDSGQGTGELFF. DNA for the CDR3: TGCGCCAGCGACTCGGGACAGGGAACCGGGGAGCTGTTTTTT.

This chain links TRBV6-5 with TRBJ2-7; D is perhaps TRBD2 (5 bases). Germline lookup yields CDR1 MNHEY and CDR2 SVGAGI. V lost 6 bases to trimming and J lost 3 bases, with 12 bases between them. This CDR3 has 13 residues. The CDR3 DNA reads TGTGCCAGCAGGGACTCCGGAGGCTACGAGCAGTACTTC. It encodes CASRDSGGYEQYF.

CDR3 loop: CASSEGQAYPTAYEQYF. Written as DNA, the CDR3 is TGTGCCAGCAGCGAGGGACAAGCGTACCCCACCGCCTACGAGCAGTACTTC. The chain carries TRBV9 and TRBJ2-7; possibly TRBD1 for D (6 bases). The CDR3 length is 17 residues. Trimming cost V 3 bases and J 2 bases, with 21 bases left between them. Germline CDR1 SGDLS, CDR2 YYNGEE.

V gene TRBV3-1 (or the pseudogene TRBV3-2) combines with J gene TRBJ1-6, with D tentatively TRBD1 (6 bases). This CDR3 contains 13 residues. The ends were cut back, 8 bases at V and 6 bases at J, with 11 bases in the middle. From germline, CDR1 is LGHDT and CDR2 YNNKEL (reference sequence). The CDR3 reads CASAPDSNSPLHF. CDR3 nucleotides: TGTGCCAGCGCCCCGGACAGTAATTCACCCCTCCACTTT.

J is TRBJ2-2 and V is TRBV29-1, with 8 bases fitting TRBD1. Looked up from germline, CDR1 is SQVTM and CDR2 is ANQGSEA. The CDR3 runs 14 residues. The trim removed 4 bases at V and 0 bases at J, leaving 1 base unmatched. For the CDR3, the DNA is TGCAGCGTTGGGACAGGGTCGAACACCGGGGAGCTGTTTTTT. Translation gives CSVGTGSNTGELFF.

The chain employs TRBV5-6 and TRBJ2-3; 8 nucleotides align to TRBD2. V dropped 1 base and J dropped 7; count of bases not matched to a gene: 8. CDR1 is SGHDT and CDR2 is YYEEEE in the germline V gene. This CDR3 contains 15 residues. This CDR3 is CASSLNAGLENTQYF. The CDR3 nucleotides are TGTGCCAGCAGCTTGAATGCGGGACTAGAAAATACGCAGTATTTT.

V is TRBV20-1 and J is TRBJ1-4; D uncertain. CDR3 length: 14 residues. CDR1 is DFQATT, CDR2 SNEGSKA, per germline (reference sequence). Trimming shortened V by 3 bases and J by 5 bases, and 13 bases separated the two germline ends. The CDR3 sequence: CSASGRKVNEKLFF. The CDR3 nucleotides are TGCAGTGCTAGTGGGCGGAAAGTAAATGAAAAACTGTTTTTT.

The V gene is TRBV10-2, the J gene TRBJ2-4, with 12 bases aligning to TRBD2. The CDR3 contains 19 residues. The germline V gene has CDR1 WSHSY and CDR2 SAAADI. Germline trimming cut 7 bases from V and 1 base from J; bases unmatched to any gene: 14. The CDR3 coding sequence is TGCGCCAGCACGATGCTAGAGACTAGCGGGAGAAGGGCCAAAAACATTCAGTACTTC. It codes for CASTMLETSGRRAKNIQYF.

This sequence joins TRBV6-5 and TRBJ2-5; weak D call: TRBD2 (5 bases). With 6 bases removed from V and 4 bases from J, the gap between germline ends came to 12 bases. This CDR3 region has 13 residues. Per the germline V gene, CDR1 is MNHEY and CDR2 is SVGAGI. The CDR3 loop is CASRTTSSETQYF. CDR3 nucleotide sequence: TGTGCCAGCAGGACAACTAGTTCAGAGACCCAGTACTTC.

The chain uses TRBV28 and TRBJ1-5; the match to TRBD1 covers 9 bases. Germline V gene data show CDR1 as MDHEN and CDR2 as SYDVKM. Losses at the gene ends were 6 bases for V and 2 bases for J; bases not matched to a gene: 8. The CDR3 spans 16 residues. Here the CDR3 reads CASRNTGGSGNQPQHF. As DNA, the CDR3 is TGTGCCAGCAGGAACACAGGGGGCTCCGGCAATCAGCCCCAGCATTTT.

This chain links TRBV5-6 with TRBJ1-5; D is unresolved. The CDR3 has 15 residues. Trimming pared 0 bases from V and 0 bases from J, leaving 7 bases between. In germline, CDR1 is SGHDT, CDR2 YYEEEE. Here the CDR3 reads CASSLDGYSNQPQHF. DNA for the CDR3: TGTGCCAGCAGCTTGGACGGTTATAGCAATCAGCCCCAGCATTTT.

Of note for this clone: Different DNA sequences within this sample yield the same CDR3. The chain recombines TRBV6-5 with TRBJ1-5, with unresolved D. Trimming stripped 6 bases from V and 4 bases from J, with 4 bases between. Germline assignment: CDR1 MNHEY and CDR2 SVGAGI. This CDR3 comprises 11 residues. The CDR3 nucleotides are TGTGCCAGCAGACAGAATCAGCCCCAGCATTTT. The encoded protein is CASRQNQPQHF.

This clone has a handful of counts. This chain uses TRBV27 with TRBJ1-2; D remains ambiguous. This CDR3 has 13 amino acids. Trimming stripped 5 bases from V and 2 bases from J, with 9 bases between. Germline CDR1 MNHEY, CDR2 SMNVEV (reference sequence). The CDR3 DNA sequence: TGTGCCAGCAGTCAAACACCGAACTATGGCTACACCTTC. This sequence encodes CASSQTPNYGYTF.

The rearrangement links TRBV14 to TRBJ1-6, with D unresolved. Germline V lookup: CDR1 SGHDN, CDR2 FVKESK. This CDR3 is 17 amino acids long. V shed 1 base and J shed 3 bases, with 13 bases lying between them. The CDR3 sequence: CASSQVNSRFYNSPLHF. For the CDR3, the DNA is TGTGCCAGCAGCCAAGTGAACAGCCGCTTCTATAATTCACCCCTCCACTTT.